These T cell receptor beta chains were read from a single sample in a study of monozygotic twins with inflammatory bowel disease. Reanalyzing the 5' RACE reads, TCRdb keeps one entry per CDR3 protein, without DNA. The data show more than 300,000 distinct CDR3 sequences, and the top ten clones hold 2% to 3%. What was sequenced was blood. Source of these receptors: a human donor with ulcerative colitis or Crohn's disease, or a healthy co-twin of an affected twin (not recorded which). Both conserved end residues are part of each CDR3. The order of the fields is CDR3 protein, J gene, V gene.

CDR3 protein: CASSLQGAPEKLFF; J gene: TRBJ1-4; V gene: TRBV5-5
CDR3 protein: CASSLDRQGLTDTQYF; J gene: TRBJ2-3; V gene: TRBV7-6
CDR3 protein: CASSLFYGVTDQPQHF; J gene: TRBJ1-5; V gene: TRBV12-3/TRBV12-4
CDR3 protein: CSARDPGQGQANYGYTF; J gene: TRBJ1-2; V gene: TRBV20-1
CDR3 protein: CASSYASASNQPQHF; J gene: TRBJ1-5; V gene: TRBV6-2/TRBV6-3
CDR3 protein: CASSRRTGETSYEQYF; J gene: TRBJ2-7; V gene: TRBV18
CDR3 protein: CASSLVGGASEQYF; J gene: TRBJ2-7; V gene: TRBV5-1
CDR3 protein: CASSLWDRSSYNEQFF; J gene: TRBJ2-1; V gene: TRBV7-9
CDR3 protein: CASSQEGTGVPPLHF; J gene: TRBJ1-6; V gene: TRBV3-1
CDR3 protein: CASSRLGYDTEAFF; J gene: TRBJ1-1; V gene: TRBV18
CDR3 protein: CASSHSGGGAKNIQYF; J gene: TRBJ2-4; V gene: TRBV7-2
CDR3 protein: CASSYRAGGAEAFF; J gene: TRBJ1-1; V gene: TRBV6-5
CDR3 protein: CASSLPRGALRYEQYF; J gene: TRBJ2-7; V gene: TRBV5-5
CDR3 protein: CASSPAGAGGYNEQFF; J gene: TRBJ2-1; V gene: TRBV7-3
CDR3 protein: CASSFSTGTNQETQYF; J gene: TRBJ2-5; V gene: TRBV5-1
CDR3 protein: CASSLGISREKLFF; J gene: TRBJ1-4; V gene: TRBV5-1
CDR3 protein: CASSLLGNEQFF; J gene: TRBJ2-1; V gene: TRBV5-1
CDR3 protein: CASSFSTTGELFF; J gene: TRBJ2-2; V gene: TRBV12-3/TRBV12-4
CDR3 protein: CASSFRDRADEQYF; J gene: TRBJ2-7; V gene: TRBV5-1
CDR3 protein: CSGSGGHNEQFF; J gene: TRBJ2-1; V gene: TRBV20-1
CDR3 protein: CASSQRDHGYTF; J gene: TRBJ1-2; V gene: TRBV7-6
CDR3 protein: CASSLSQQETQYF; J gene: TRBJ2-5; V gene: TRBV7-3
CDR3 protein: CATSRAQVNTGELFF; J gene: TRBJ2-2; V gene: TRBV15
CDR3 protein: CSVPGTNYEQYF; J gene: TRBJ2-7; V gene: TRBV20-1
CDR3 protein: CASSLKQGDLSYEQYF; J gene: TRBJ2-7; V gene: TRBV7-2
CDR3 protein: CSASGGALNEQYF; J gene: TRBJ2-7; V gene: TRBV20-1
CDR3 protein: CASSLEGFYEQYF; J gene: TRBJ2-7; V gene: TRBV7-6
CDR3 protein: CATSDAGSPEQFF; J gene: TRBJ2-1; V gene: TRBV24-1
CDR3 protein: CASSFVTGGGTGELFF; J gene: TRBJ2-2; V gene: TRBV6-2/TRBV6-3
CDR3 protein: CASSDLAGGLPYNEQFF; J gene: TRBJ2-1; V gene: TRBV12-3/TRBV12-4
CDR3 protein: CASSPGLGGGGRSSYNEQFF; J gene: TRBJ2-1; V gene: TRBV11-2
CDR3 protein: CSVEKGGYGYTF; J gene: TRBJ1-2; V gene: TRBV29-1
CDR3 protein: CASSPSVFYGYTF; J gene: TRBJ1-2; V gene: TRBV7-2
CDR3 protein: CASSERNTGELFF; J gene: TRBJ2-2; V gene: TRBV7-3
CDR3 protein: CSVEGGKRSYEQYF; J gene: TRBJ2-7; V gene: TRBV29-1
CDR3 protein: CASSLLAGGKQETQYF; J gene: TRBJ2-5; V gene: TRBV12-3/TRBV12-4
CDR3 protein: CASSPGDATTNEQFF; J gene: TRBJ2-1; V gene: TRBV5-1
CDR3 protein: CASSKGRGGMSGQESTNEKLFF; J gene: TRBJ1-4; V gene: TRBV21-1
CDR3 protein: CASSHSKDRSSYEQYF; J gene: TRBJ2-7; V gene: TRBV4-3
CDR3 protein: CASSVWFLPSGGAHNEQFF; J gene: TRBJ2-1; V gene: TRBV9
CDR3 protein: CASSFTGYNSPLHF; J gene: TRBJ1-6; V gene: TRBV7-2